A selection of T cell receptor beta chains follows, all from one sample in a study of blood T cell repertoires in COVID-19. Generated by immunoSEQ multiplex PCR, the TCRdb table keeps only in-frame clones and is missing some. This table has some 180,000 clones, 75% to 80% appearing once. The sequenced sample was peripheral blood. The receptors were gathered from a woman aged 50 to 60 with active or convalescent COVID-19. Each CDR3 is given with its conserved first and last residue. A D gene is named only where the DNA matches it firmly. Part of the rows lack a size; the others show once, few, many or a class for expanded clones.

CDR3 protein | CDR3 DNA | J gene | clone size | V gene | D gene
CASSPRQESGKLFF | TGTGCCAGCAGCCCTCGACAGGAGTCTGGAAAACTGTTTTTT | TRBJ1-4 | NA | TRBV7-3 | NA
CASSLGGFEAFF | TGTGCCAGCAGTTTGGGGGGGTTTGAAGCTTTCTTT | TRBJ1-1 | NA | TRBV28 | NA
CASSYDIGETQYF | TGTGCCAGCAGTTATGACATCGGTGAGACCCAGTACTTC | TRBJ2-5 | NA | TRBV6-5 | NA
CSVYLRDRGEKLFF | TGCAGCGTCTACCTTCGGGACAGGGGTGAAAAACTGTTTTTT | TRBJ1-4 | NA | TRBV29-1 | TRBD1
CATRGTNEKLFF | TGTGCCACCAGGGGCACTAATGAAAAACTGTTTTTT | TRBJ1-4 | NA | TRBV15 | NA
CASSIEGRNSPLHF | TGTGCCAGTAGTATAGAGGGGAGGAATTCACCCCTCCACTTT | TRBJ1-6 | NA | TRBV19 | NA
CASSLEDWTTDTQYF | TGTGCCAGCAGCTTGGAGGACTGGACGACAGATACGCAGTATTTT | TRBJ2-3 | NA | TRBV5-6 | NA
CASSLDLGQGAYNEQFF | TGTGCCAGCAGCTTAGATCTAGGACAGGGGGCCTACAATGAGCAGTTCTTC | TRBJ2-1 | NA | TRBV11-2 | TRBD1
CASSLVRDGREAFF | TGTGCCAGCAGCTTAGTGCGGGATGGCAGGGAAGCTTTCTTT | TRBJ1-1 | NA | TRBV7-8 | NA
CASILLGTGGYTF | TGTGCCAGCATCCTTCTTGGGACAGGGGGCTACACCTTC | TRBJ1-2 | NA | TRBV12-3/TRBV12-4 | TRBD1
CASSIVGLTGELFF | TGTGCCAGTAGTATAGTTGGCCTCACCGGGGAGCTGTTTTTT | TRBJ2-2 | NA | TRBV19 | NA
CSVGRSPGGGQIEQYF | TGCAGCGTTGGCCGGTCCCCTGGCGGGGGGCAGATCGAGCAGTACTTC | TRBJ2-7 | NA | TRBV29-1 | TRBD2
CASSKWDRLNGNQPQHF | TGTGCCAGTAGTAAATGGGACAGACTAAACGGCAATCAGCCCCAGCATTTT | TRBJ1-5 | NA | TRBV19 | TRBD1
CASSPRRGGTTGELFF | TGTGCCAGCTCACCCCGCCGGGGAGGTACAACCGGGGAGCTGTTTTTT | TRBJ2-2 | NA | TRBV18 | NA
CASSLNPRWGQGAADTQYF | TGTGCCAGCAGCTTAAATCCTAGATGGGGACAGGGAGCGGCAGATACGCAGTATTTT | TRBJ2-3 | NA | TRBV7-2 | TRBD1
CASSLVAPNGGAVYEQYF | TGTGCCAGCAGCTTAGTAGCCCCTAATGGGGGGGCGGTATACGAGCAGTACTTC | TRBJ2-7 | NA | TRBV11-2 | NA
CASSLGGGLAGSYEQYF | TGTGCCAGCAGCCTTGGGGGAGGACTAGCGGGGTCCTACGAGCAGTACTTC | TRBJ2-7 | NA | TRBV11-3 | TRBD2
CASSATRDSPLENF | TGTGCCAGTAGTGCGACCCGGGACAGCCCCCTAGAAAACTTC | TRBJ2-7 | NA | TRBV19 | TRBD1
CASSLVGLAGGRTDTQYF | TGTGCCAGCAGCTTAGTGGGACTAGCGGGAGGTCGCACAGATACGCAGTATTTT | TRBJ2-3 | NA | TRBV7-2 | TRBD2
CASSIRTGAYEQYF | TGCGCCAGCAGTATTCGGACAGGGGCCTACGAGCAGTACTTC | TRBJ2-7 | NA | TRBV5-1 | TRBD1
CATTRGGRSGSPLHF | TGTGCCACAACGAGAGGCGGGAGGTCGGGATCACCCCTCCACTTT | TRBJ1-6 | NA | TRBV6-5 | NA
CASSGRAYNEQFF | TGTGCCAGCAGCGGGAGGGCCTACAATGAGCAGTTCTTC | TRBJ2-1 | NA | TRBV2 | TRBD2
CAISESAGGRSGYTF | TGTGCCATCAGTGAGTCGGCAGGGGGCAGGTCTGGCTACACCTTC | TRBJ1-2 | NA | TRBV10-3 | TRBD1
CASSSPGVGTGELFF | TGCGCCAGCAGCTCCCCGGGGGTAGGCACCGGGGAGCTGTTTTTT | TRBJ2-2 | NA | TRBV5-1 | NA
CASMRKRNSYEQYF | TGTGCCAGTATGCGAAAGCGGAACTCCTACGAGCAGTACTTC | TRBJ2-7 | NA | TRBV25-1 | NA
CASSPAGQGSEKLFF | TGTGCCAGCAGCCCTGCGGGACAGGGGAGTGAAAAACTGTTTTTT | TRBJ1-4 | NA | TRBV3-1/TRBV3-2 | TRBD1
CASSTGLAGSYEQYF | TGTGCCAGCAGCACTGGACTAGCGGGATCCTACGAGCAGTACTTC | TRBJ2-7 | few | TRBV14 | TRBD2
CASTPGQRNTEAFF | TGTGCCAGCACCCCGGGACAGAGGAACACTGAAGCTTTCTTT | TRBJ1-1 | NA | TRBV9 | TRBD1
CATLGQGNSPLHF | TGTGCCACCCTAGGACAGGGTAATTCACCCCTCCACTTT | TRBJ1-6 | NA | TRBV30 | TRBD1
CASSPLLRTSGRRNEQFF | TGTGCCAGCAGCCCCCTACTCCGGACTAGCGGGAGGAGGAATGAGCAGTTCTTC | TRBJ2-1 | few | TRBV14 | TRBD2
CASSFSAGASDTQYF | TGTGCCAGCAGTTTCTCAGCGGGGGCCTCAGATACGCAGTATTTT | TRBJ2-3 | NA | TRBV6-5 | TRBD2
CSVSDRAGLPQHF | TGCAGCGTGTCCGACAGGGCTGGATTGCCCCAGCATTTT | TRBJ1-5 | NA | TRBV29-1 | TRBD1
CASSLGGLSYGYTF | TGTGCCAGCAGCTTAGGGGGGCTAAGCTATGGCTACACCTTC | TRBJ1-2 | NA | TRBV7-9 | NA
CASSPWFAGDQPQHF | TGTGCCAGCAGCCCCTGGTTCGCAGGGGATCAGCCCCAGCATTTT | TRBJ1-5 | NA | TRBV7-2 | NA
CASSYLREVGEQFF | TGTGCCAGCAGTTACCTGCGGGAGGTAGGTGAGCAGTTCTTC | TRBJ2-1 | few | TRBV6-2/TRBV6-3 | TRBD2
CASSPGGAGETQYF | TGCGCCAGCAGCCCGGGGGGGGCTGGAGAGACCCAGTACTTC | TRBJ2-5 | once | TRBV5-1 | TRBD2
CASSVPGQGLGTDTQYF | TGTGCCAGCAGTGTCCCGGGACAGGGGCTTGGCACAGATACGCAGTATTTT | TRBJ2-3 | NA | TRBV6-1 | TRBD1
CASSQIIGGGTDTQYF | TGTGCCAGCAGCCAAATCATCGGGGGGGGCACAGATACGCAGTATTTT | TRBJ2-3 | once | TRBV4-2 | TRBD2
CASSQVGVSEQFF | TGTGCCAGCAGCCAAGTAGGAGTTAGTGAGCAGTTCTTC | TRBJ2-1 | few | TRBV14 | NA
CASSYSSGLRGELFF | TGTGCCAGCAGTTACTCGTCAGGGCTCCGCGGGGAGCTGTTTTTT | TRBJ2-2 | NA | TRBV6-5 | NA
CASSYTRWNTEAFF | TGTGCCAGCAGTTACACTAGATGGAACACTGAAGCTTTCTTT | TRBJ1-1 | few | TRBV6-2/TRBV6-3 | NA
CASSEGQPGSYEQYF | TGTGCCAGCAGTGAAGGACAGCCCGGATCCTACGAGCAGTACTTC | TRBJ2-7 | NA | TRBV25-1 | NA
CASRSGTGELFF | TGTGCCAGCAGATCAGGGACCGGGGAGCTGTTTTTT | TRBJ2-2 | once | TRBV6-5 | NA